A single sample gave rise to the 21 T cell receptor beta chains below, sequenced in a study of cytomegalovirus exposure and HLA in healthy donors. Primers for the PCR totalled 60 Vbeta and 13 Jbeta. Only in-frame clones appear in the TCRdb table, and some are missing; sequencing was by immunoSEQ multiplex PCR. The table lists roughly 120,000 clones, 74% of them singletons, with about 9.9% in the top ten. The material sequenced was PBMCs. These receptor sequences come from a woman in her forties or fifties in good health and CMV-seropositive.

The rearrangement links TRBV14 to TRBJ2-3; D not certain. There are 11 residues in the CDR3. Trimming left V 3 bases short and J 5 bases short, with 3 bases between. The V gene's germline CDR1 is SGHDN and CDR2 FVKESK. The CDR3 DNA follows: TGTGCCAGCAGCCATATAGATACGCAGTATTTT. The encoded protein is CASSHIDTQYF.

The gene calls are TRBV4-1 and TRBJ2-1, with TRBD2 matching 9 bases. The CDR3 has 15 amino acids. V was pared by 2 bases and J by 8 bases, with 7 bases of the junction left unmatched. From germline, CDR1 is MGHRA and CDR2 YSYEKL. CDR3: CASSQPTSGLHEQFF. For the CDR3, the DNA is TGCGCCAGCAGCCAACCGACTAGCGGTCTCCATGAGCAGTTCTTC.

The chain carries TRBV15 and TRBJ2-2, with D possibly being TRBD1 (6 bases). Germline V gene sequence: CDR1 LNHNV, CDR2 YYDKDF (reference sequence). V lost 5 bases and J 7 bases, leaving 8 bases between the germline ends. The CDR3 runs to 12 residues. CDR3 amino acids: CATSDRFGELFF. The CDR3 coding sequence is TGTGCCACCAGCGACAGGTTCGGGGAGCTGTTTTTT.

V and J are TRBV18 and TRBJ1-1; D uncertain. The CDR3 loop spans 14 amino acids. Germline CDR1 KGHSH, CDR2 LQKENI. Trimming removed 5 bases from V and 0 bases from J, with 10 bases in between. CDR3 region: CASSEHTLNTEAFF. The CDR3, as DNA: TGTGCCAGCTCAGAACACACCTTGAACACTGAAGCTTTCTTT.

The V and J genes are TRBV29-1 and TRBJ2-7; D is ambiguous. The V gene lost 0 bases and the J gene lost 3 bases, with 9 bases spanning the gap. This CDR3 spans 13 amino acids. CDR1 SQVTM and CDR2 ANQGSEA come from the germline V gene. This chain's CDR3 is CSVEDQANYEQYF. The CDR3 nucleotides read TGCAGCGTTGAAGATCAGGCCAACTACGAGCAGTACTTC.

The J gene is TRBJ2-5, the V gene TRBV5-4; tentative D call: TRBD2 (5 bases). This CDR3 has 13 residues. With 7 bases removed from V and 1 base from J, the gap between germline ends came to 11 bases. Germline V CDR1 and CDR2: SGHNT, YYREEE (reference sequence). CDR3 in DNA: TGTGCCAGCGGAGGACCCGGCCAAGAGACCCAGTACTTC. It specifies CASGGPGQETQYF.

This chain joins TRBV4-2 and TRBJ2-1; 13 bases map to TRBD2. The CDR3 consists of 16 residues. The germline gives CDR1 LGHNA, CDR2 YNFKEQ. V shed 2 bases, J shed 5 bases, and the junction held 3 bases outside the gene matches. The CDR3 coding sequence is TGTGCCAGCAGCCAACTTACTAGCGGGAGGGACAATGAGCAGTTCTTC. This gives the protein CASSQLTSGRDNEQFF.

V gene TRBV28 combines with J gene TRBJ1-5; TRBD1 agrees at 11 bases. The germline V gene has CDR1 MDHEN and CDR2 SYDVKM. The junction had 6 bases not matched to a gene; V was cut back by 5 bases and J by 6 bases. The CDR3 is made up of 15 amino acids. Here the CDR3 DNA reads TGTGCCAGCAGTCGGACAGGGGGCGCGGGTCAGCCCCAGCATTTT. This encodes CASSRTGGAGQPQHF.

The V and J genes are TRBV18 and TRBJ1-1; D is perhaps TRBD1 (5 bases). The CDR3 extends over 13 amino acids. Trimming removed 7 bases from V and 0 bases from J, with 9 bases in between. Per germline, CDR1 KGHSH and CDR2 LQKENI. Here the CDR3 DNA reads TGTGCCAGCTGGGGCGGGGTGAACACTGAAGCTTTCTTT. It encodes CASWGGVNTEAFF. Complete variable domain (other parts from reference TRBV18 and TRBJ1-1): NAGVMQNPRHLVRRRGQEARLRCSPMKGHSHVYWYRQLPEEGLKFMVYLQKENIIDESGMPKERFSAEFPKEGPSILRIQQVVRGDSAAYFCASWGGVNTEAFFGQGTRLTVV.

CDR3 in amino acids: CASSLLPGISTDTQYF. The CDR3 region has the DNA TGTGCCAGCAGTTTACTCCCCGGGATTAGCACAGATACGCAGTATTTT. The chain employs TRBV27 and TRBJ2-3; weak D call: TRBD2 (5 bases). The ends were cut back, 2 bases at V and 0 bases at J, with 12 bases in the middle. The CDR3 covers 16 residues. The germline gives CDR1 MNHEY, CDR2 SMNVEV (reference sequence).

The J gene is TRBJ2-1, the V gene TRBV19; 7 bases map to TRBD1. The J segment lost 3 bases and the V segment lost 6 bases, leaving 2 bases of the junction unmatched. This CDR3 has 13 amino acids. Germline V gene lookup returns CDR1 LNHDA and CDR2 SQIVND (reference sequence). This CDR3 is CASRRQGYNEQFF. The CDR3 nucleotides read TGTGCCAGTAGGCGACAGGGCTACAATGAGCAGTTCTTC.

The V call is TRBV5-1, the J call TRBJ2-3, with a possible D match to TRBD2 (6 bases). Trimming shortened V by 4 bases and J by 4 bases, and 16 bases separated the two germline ends. The CDR3 has 15 amino acids. CDR1 is SGHRS and CDR2 is YFSETQ in the germline V gene. This chain's CDR3 is CASSVRLVTSDTQYF. The CDR3 coding sequence is TGCGCCAGCAGCGTCAGACTAGTCACTTCAGATACGCAGTATTTT.

V gene TRBV5-1 combines with J gene TRBJ2-3; TRBD2 matches 14 bases. Germline CDR1 reads SGHRS; CDR2 reads YFSETQ. The V and J ends lost 8 bases and 2 bases, in that order; junction bases with no gene match: 4. The CDR3 spans 15 residues. CDR3 bases: TGCGCCAGTGGGACTAGCGGGGGCTCCACAGATACGCAGTATTTT. This translates into CASGTSGGSTDTQYF. The full variable domain, its missing parts supplied by reference TRBV5-1 and TRBJ2-3, is KAGVTQTPRYLIKTRGQQVTLSCSPISGHRSVSWYQQTPGQGLQFLFEYFSETQRNKGNFPGRFSGRQFSNSRSEMNVSTLELGDSALYLCASGTSGGSTDTQYFGPGTRLTVL.

This clone was observed once. The rearrangement links TRBV29-1 to TRBJ1-3; possibly TRBD1 for D (6 bases). Trimming shortened V by 3 bases and J by 0 bases, and 15 bases separated the two germline ends. From germline, CDR1 is SQVTM and CDR2 ANQGSEA. CDR3 length equals 16 residues. The CDR3 here is CSVDDRRKDSGNTIYF. The CDR3 region has the DNA TGCAGCGTTGATGACAGGCGAAAGGACTCTGGAAACACCATATATTTT.

The V gene is TRBV10-3, the J gene TRBJ1-1; D gene uncertain. Germline lookup yields CDR1 ENHRY and CDR2 SYGVKD. The CDR3 runs to 13 residues. The germline V and J ends were trimmed by 6 bases and 2 bases, with 10 bases remaining between them. The DNA of the CDR3 is TGTGCCATCAGGCAGGATTTTAACACTGAAGCTTTCTTT. Translated: CAIRQDFNTEAFF.

The genes are TRBV6-1 and TRBJ1-2; 10 positions match TRBD1. Trimming at V came to 3 bases and at J to 5 bases, leaving 15 bases not matched to a gene. The germline gives CDR1 MNHNS, CDR2 SASEGT. CDR3 length: 18 amino acids. CDR3 DNA sequence: TGTGCCAGCAGTGATGCCGGACAGGGGGGCAGTTGGCGATATGGCTACACCTTC. It is translated as CASSDAGQGGSWRYGYTF.

This clone showed up just a few times. The chain links TRBV11-1 to TRBJ1-3, with D hard to call. The V gene lost 5 bases and the J gene lost 6 bases, with 8 bases spanning the gap. The CDR3 runs 12 residues. Germline CDR1 is SGHAT and CDR2 is FQDESV (reference sequence). The CDR3 region is CASSLRENTIYF. CDR3 DNA: TGTGCCAGCAGCCTCCGGGAAAACACCATATATTTT.

V gene TRBV5-4 combines with J gene TRBJ1-2; 8 nucleotides agree with TRBD1. V trimming: 0 bases; J trimming: 4 bases; junction bases outside the gene matches: 8. There are 16 residues in the CDR3. The germline CDR1 and CDR2 sequences are SGHNT and YYREEE (reference sequence). CDR3 in amino acids: CASSLAGLDRGYGYTF. CDR3 DNA: TGTGCCAGCAGCTTGGCGGGTTTAGACAGGGGCTATGGCTACACCTTC.

The V and J genes are TRBV9 and TRBJ2-3; 8 nucleotides match TRBD2. Germline V gene data show CDR1 as SGDLS and CDR2 as YYNGEE. This CDR3 has 16 residues. V was pared by 4 bases and J by 0 bases, with 7 bases of the junction left unmatched. The CDR3 reads CASSSQSGGSTDTQYF. CDR3 nucleotides: TGTGCCAGCAGCTCCCAAAGCGGGGGAAGCACAGATACGCAGTATTTT.

V usage is TRBV6-1 and J usage is TRBJ2-5; 8 positions agree with TRBD1. Germline V gives CDR1 MNHNS, CDR2 SASEGT. The CDR3 length is 16 residues. With 2 bases clipped from V and 5 bases from J, the junction kept 10 bases outside the gene matches. CDR3: CASSESRDRGSETQYF. The CDR3 DNA reads as TGTGCCAGCAGTGAATCAAGAGACAGGGGCTCCGAGACCCAGTACTTC.

The chain is built from TRBV7-6 and TRBJ2-3; D call uncertain. V lost 1 base and J 4 bases, leaving 6 bases between the germline ends. Looked up from germline, CDR1 is SGHVS and CDR2 is FNYEAQ. The CDR3 is 13 residues long. In nucleotides, the CDR3 is TGTGCCAGCAGCTTAGGTTTCGCAGATACGCAGTATTTT. It is translated as CASSLGFADTQYF.